One sample yielded the 26 T cell receptor beta chains listed below, sequenced in a study of blood T cells in healthy people across ages. Next came a second PCR, run for about 6 to 12 cycles, which used a sample-barcoded 5' primer along with a J-beta primer mix. TCRdb processed the 5' RACE reads anew with MiXCR; each CDR3 protein has one entry. The table lists over 450,000 distinct CDR3 sequences, 24% of them singletons. The data also belong to a second study, concerning T cells of mothers and their children.

Sequencing used blood. These receptors were taken from a boy between 10 and 17 years old in good health.

The J gene is TRBJ1-2, the V gene TRBV30; D not certain. The V gene lost 7 bases and the J gene lost 2 bases, with 14 bases spanning the gap. CDR1 is GTSNPN, CDR2 SVGIG, per germline (reference sequence). This CDR3 has 13 residues. The CDR3: CASGVDSNYGYTF. The CDR3 bases are TGTGCCTCCGGGGTTGACTCGAACTATGGCTACACCTTC.

This clonotype has a handful of counts. The chain couples TRBV20-1 to TRBJ2-3; 7 bases are a match to TRBD1. Germline assignment: CDR1 DFQATT and CDR2 SNEGSKA (reference sequence). CDR3 size: 17 residues. The J segment lost 2 bases and the V segment lost 3 bases, leaving 14 bases of the junction unmatched. This CDR3 is CSARVIRTGLNTDTQYF. Here the CDR3 DNA reads TGCAGTGCTAGGGTGATCAGGACAGGACTGAACACAGATACGCAGTATTTT.

Many counts were recorded for this clonotype. The J gene is TRBJ2-7, the V gene TRBV7-2, with 9 nucleotides matching TRBD2. This CDR3 region has 14 residues. The J segment lost 0 bases and the V segment lost 5 bases, leaving 2 bases of the junction unmatched. Germline V CDR1 and CDR2: SGHTA, FQGNSA. The DNA of the CDR3 is TGTGCCAGCAGCCGTAGCGGGAGCTCCTACGAGCAGTACTTC. This gives the protein CASSRSGSSYEQYF.

This clonotype was observed a few times. This chain links TRBV6-1 with TRBJ1-5; 7 bases are shared with TRBD1. The CDR3 covers 14 residues. Germline V gene lookup returns CDR1 MNHNS and CDR2 SASEGT. Losses at the gene ends were 1 base for V and 10 bases for J; bases not matched to a gene: 7. The CDR3: CASSEGEGAFPQHF. The CDR3 DNA is TGTGCCAGCAGTGAAGGGGAGGGGGCTTTTCCCCAGCATTTT.

This clonotype was detected only a few times. The chain links TRBV4-2 to TRBJ2-1, with a possible D match to TRBD2 (5 bases). V lost 0 bases, J lost 10 bases, and 16 bases lay in between. Germline CDR1 reads LGHNA; CDR2 reads YNFKEQ. This CDR3 comprises 15 residues. The CDR3 nucleotides are TGTGCCAGCAGCCAAGATCGGGTGGGAGTGAGGGAGCAGTTCTTC. Amino acid sequence: CASSQDRVGVREQFF.

The chain links TRBV6-6 to TRBJ2-2; 10 nucleotides match TRBD1. CDR3 length: 15 amino acids. V dropped 2 bases and J dropped 6; count of bases not matched to a gene: 3. Germline V gene lookup returns CDR1 MNHNY and CDR2 SVGAGI (reference sequence). The CDR3 DNA sequence: TGTGCCAGCAGTTACACGACAGGGGGCTCCGGGGAGCTGTTTTTT. It yields the protein CASSYTTGGSGELFF.

The rearrangement links TRBV27 to TRBJ2-5; 7 bases agree with TRBD2. The J segment lost 1 base and the V segment lost 4 bases, leaving 6 bases of the junction unmatched. Germline CDR1 reads MNHEY; CDR2 reads SMNVEV (reference sequence). The CDR3 consists of 15 residues. CDR3 DNA sequence: TGTGCCAGCAGTTCGGGAGGTGGGGGCCAAGAGACCCAGTACTTC. Residues: CASSSGGGGQETQYF.

Of note for this clonotype: The junction departs from the called germline gene at one end, perhaps through a read error. V usage is TRBV7-9 and J usage is TRBJ2-5, with D perhaps TRBD1 (5 bases). Germline CDR1 and CDR2: SEHNR and FQNEAQ (reference sequence). CDR3 length equals 15 residues. The CDR3 nucleotides read TGTGCCAGCGGCTTAGCAGGGTTAGGTCCAGAGACCCAGTACTTC. Amino acid sequence: CASGLAGLGPETQYF.

The chain couples TRBV12-3 or TRBV12-4 to TRBJ2-3; D possibly corresponds to TRBD2 (6 bases). Trimming removed 6 bases at V and 5 bases at J, with 15 bases between. The CDR3 runs 14 residues. CDR3 amino acids: CASSVGSGKDTQYF. The DNA for the CDR3 is TGTGCCAGCAGCGTCGGGAGTGGTAAAGATACGCAGTATTTT.

A few counts support this clonotype. The V gene is TRBV20-1, the J gene TRBJ1-2; TRBD1 aligns across 8 bases. The germline V gene encodes CDR1 DFQATT and CDR2 SNEGSKA (reference sequence). V was clipped by 3 bases and J by 3 bases; unmatched bases: 12. The CDR3 extends over 16 amino acids. The CDR3 sequence: CSASLVEDREYYGYTF. The CDR3 DNA reads as TGCAGTGCTAGCCTAGTCGAGGACAGGGAATACTATGGCTACACCTTC.

The chain is built from TRBV6-4 and TRBJ2-3; 8 bases are shared with TRBD1. This CDR3 has 16 amino acids. Germline-derived CDR1 and CDR2 are MRHNA and SNTAGT. V shed 0 bases and J 6 bases; nucleotides not matched to a gene: 8. The CDR3 here is CASSDSRTGGWDTQYF. The DNA of the CDR3 is TGTGCCAGCAGTGACTCGAGAACAGGGGGTTGGGATACGCAGTATTTT.

This clonotype was counted between two and nine times. V and J are TRBV29-1 and TRBJ2-1, with D tentatively TRBD1 or TRBD2 (5 bases each). This CDR3 has 14 amino acids. V was trimmed by 4 bases and J by 5 bases, leaving 15 bases between them. Germline CDR1 reads SQVTM; CDR2 reads ANQGSEA. The CDR3 DNA follows: TGCAGCGTTGTTAGGGACGGATACGACAATGAGCAGTTCTTC. Its protein is CSVVRDGYDNEQFF.

This clonotype came up a few times. The rearrangement joins TRBV5-1 to TRBJ2-3; 10 bases fit TRBD2. The CDR3 covers 17 residues. V dropped 0 bases and J dropped 5; count of bases not matched to a gene: 9. From germline, CDR1 is SGHRS and CDR2 YFSETQ. The CDR3 bases are TGCGCCAGCAGCTTGGAGTTAGCGGGAGGTCCTGGAGATACGCAGTATTTT. It is translated as CASSLELAGGPGDTQYF.

The rearrangement uses TRBV28 and TRBJ2-1; a weak D match, TRBD1 (5 bases). Trimming pared 2 bases from V and 0 bases from J, leaving 8 bases between. This CDR3 is built from 15 residues. Germline V gene data show CDR1 as MDHEN and CDR2 as SYDVKM. CDR3 DNA sequence: TGTGCCAGCAGTTTACAGGGTCTCTCCTACAATGAGCAGTTCTTC. Translating gives CASSLQGLSYNEQFF.

J is TRBJ1-6 and V is TRBV7-9; 7 bases agree with TRBD1. Germline CDR1 and CDR2: SEHNR and FQNEAQ (reference sequence). This CDR3 region has 13 residues. V shed 2 bases and J 14 bases; nucleotides not matched to a gene: 6. The CDR3 spells CASSLTGVETLHF. The CDR3 DNA follows: TGTGCCAGCAGCTTAACAGGGGTGGAAACCCTCCACTTT.

This clonotype has just a few counts. V gene TRBV2 combines with J gene TRBJ1-2; no definite D call. The CDR3 has 14 amino acids. In germline, CDR1 is SNHLY, CDR2 FYNNEI. The V and J ends lost 3 bases and 8 bases respectively, with 16 bases between them. The DNA of the CDR3 is TGTGCCAGCAGTGAGGGCGGGAGGTCTTTCGGCTACACCTTC. Its protein product is CASSEGGRSFGYTF.

The genes are TRBV2 and TRBJ2-5, with 16 bases fitting TRBD2. The DNA matches TRBJ2-1 better at its end, which makes the J call doubtful. This CDR3 has 18 residues. Germline CDR1 reads SNHLY; CDR2 reads FYNNEI. In DNA, the CDR3 is TGTGCCAGCAGCGGGGGACTAGCGGGGGGGTTAGACCTAAATGAGCAGTTCTTC. Its translation is CASSGGLAGGLDLNEQFF.

This clonotype was counted a few times. The chain has TRBV11-1 and TRBJ2-1; weak D call: TRBD1 (5 bases). The CDR3 runs to 15 residues. Between the trimmed V and J ends, which lost 3 bases and 4 bases, there was a span of 13 bases. Germline assignment: CDR1 SGHAT and CDR2 FQDESV (reference sequence). DNA of the CDR3: TGTGCCAGCAGCTTCAGGGAAAGCCCGTACAATGAGCAGTTCTTC. Protein sequence: CASSFRESPYNEQFF.

This clonotype was counted only a few times. This chain connects TRBV11-2 to TRBJ1-2, with a weak D call TRBD1 (5 bases). This CDR3 contains 14 residues. V was pared by 0 bases and J by 4 bases, with 9 bases between. Per germline, CDR1 SGHAT and CDR2 FQNNGV. The CDR3 reads CASSLDGGGYGYTF. The CDR3 nucleotides are TGTGCCAGCAGCTTAGACGGGGGAGGCTATGGCTACACCTTC.

V usage is TRBV11-1 and J usage is TRBJ1-1; D possibly corresponds to TRBD1 (5 bases). The CDR3 is 17 amino acids. CDR1 is SGHAT, CDR2 FQDESV, per germline (reference sequence). V was cut by 7 bases and J by 0 bases, with 21 bases left in between. CDR3 DNA sequence: TGTGCCAGCAACCCAGGTAAGGACGGACACATGAACACTGAAGCTTTCTTT. Its protein product is CASNPGKDGHMNTEAFF.

The genes are TRBV2 and TRBJ2-2, with a weak D call TRBD1 (7 bases). The CDR3 runs to 13 residues. V lost 8 bases, J lost 6 bases, and 13 bases lay in between. CDR1 SNHLY and CDR2 FYNNEI come from the germline V gene. CDR3 residues: CASSTGEAGELFF. As DNA, the CDR3 is TGTGCCAGCTCTACAGGGGAGGCCGGGGAGCTGTTTTTT.

This clonotype was found many times. The chain combines TRBV10-3 with TRBJ1-6, with D unresolved. Germline values: CDR1 ENHRY, CDR2 SYGVKD. The CDR3 loop spans 13 amino acids. The V end was cut by 6 bases, the J end by 5 bases, with 8 bases between. The DNA of the CDR3 is TGTGCCATCAGCACGAGCAATAATTCACCCCTCCACTTT. Translated: CAISTSNNSPLHF.

CDR3 sequence: CASSSTGTSGRPYNEQFF. The CDR3 DNA reads TGTGCCAGCAGCTCAACCGGGACTAGCGGGAGGCCCTACAATGAGCAGTTCTTC. The rearrangement links TRBV5-6 to TRBJ2-1; 15 bases map to TRBD2. Germline lookup yields CDR1 SGHDT and CDR2 YYEEEE. J lost 2 bases, V lost 3 bases, and 6 bases had no gene match. The CDR3 sequence is 18 residues long.

The rearrangement links TRBV7-9 to TRBJ2-5; unclear D gene. The J call is uncertain, as TRBJ2-1 better fits the DNA end. The CDR3 length is 14 residues. The germline V gene encodes CDR1 SEHNR and CDR2 FQNEAQ (reference sequence). The CDR3 region is CASSLVVGAREQFF. CDR3 bases: TGTGCCAGCAGCTTAGTTGTCGGAGCGCGTGAGCAGTTCTTC.

This clonotype was counted between two and nine times. The chain recombines TRBV2 with TRBJ1-1; 7 nucleotides align to TRBD1. Germline CDR1 SNHLY, CDR2 FYNNEI. The J segment lost 9 bases and the V segment lost 3 bases, leaving 10 bases of the junction unmatched. CDR3 length: 14 residues. The CDR3: CASSETGLSSQAFF. For the CDR3, the DNA is TGTGCCAGCAGTGAGACAGGGCTAAGCTCCCAAGCTTTCTTT.

The gene calls are TRBV7-3 and TRBJ2-3; 7 positions agree with TRBD1. The J segment lost 3 bases and the V segment lost 5 bases, leaving 11 bases of the junction unmatched. Germline-derived CDR1 and CDR2 are SGHTA and FQGTGA. This CDR3 has 16 amino acids. The DNA for the CDR3 is TGTGCCAGCAGCCCAGAGACAGGGAGATTGACAGATACGCAGTATTTT. Translated, it gives CASSPETGRLTDTQYF.